This record looks at one T cell receptor (beta chain) sequence and its context. Antigen: not known. The CDR3 runs 14 residues. Germline V gene data show CDR1 as MNHNY and CDR2 as SVGAGI (reference sequence). Trimming took 8 bases from V and 3 from J, leaving 16 bases between them. The sample's time point: 2015-2016 season, pre-vaccination. Sorted blood CD4 subsets were sequenced before and after adults received seasonal inactivated influenza vaccine. This record comes from a study of follicular helper T cells after annual influenza vaccination. TCRdb's copy holds only in-frame clones and misses some; the assay was immunoSEQ multiplex PCR. The repertoire holds about 10,000 clones, with about 84% as singletons. The study's findings and limits: ICOS+CD38+ cTfh clonality tracked population frequency, and its change tracked circulating plasmablast change. Most later recoveries of Day 7 ICOS+CD38+ clones were ICOS-CD38- cTfh.

The receptor was isolated from an adult who received the influenza vaccine. This sequence joins TRBV6-6 and TRBJ1-1, with D perhaps TRBD1 (6 bases). Material: CXCR5+ CD38- circulating T follicular helper cells from blood, obtained on the day of influenza vaccination. Subset meaning: circulating Tfh, non-naive CD4+CXCR5+PD-1+ (ICOS+CD38+ or ICOS-CD38-). CDR3 DNA: TGTGCCAGCCGCAGGGGTGAGGTGGACACTGAAGCTTTCTTT. Translation gives CASRRGEVDTEAFF.